This T cell receptor beta chain is drawn from a study of cytomegalovirus exposure and HLA in healthy donors. At the level of the study: In terms of ancestry, the Caucasian-associated cluster contained more than 65% of the roughly 400 genotyped donors. The study, taken as a whole, reports: Presence/absence analyses assumed roughly uniform sequencing depth across donors.

The PCR contained 60 Vbeta and 13 Jbeta primers. Sequencing used immunoSEQ multiplex PCR; TCRdb keeps in-frame clones, though not all of them. The data show 150,000 to 200,000 clones, with about 76% seen just once and about 1.6% held by the top ten. As concerns this clone: What it binds is unknown.

The CDR3 has 13 residues. The V gene's germline CDR1 is MDHEN and CDR2 SYDVKM. Trimming cost V 7 bases and J 0 bases, with 7 bases left between them. The clonotype originates from a woman between 45 and 60 years old in good health and CMV-seronegative. The chain recombines TRBV28 with TRBJ1-5, with D uncertain. The sequenced sample consisted of PBMCs. DNA for the CDR3: TGTGCCAGCACCTCGTATAGCAATCAGCCCCAGCATTTT. It specifies CASTSYSNQPQHF.